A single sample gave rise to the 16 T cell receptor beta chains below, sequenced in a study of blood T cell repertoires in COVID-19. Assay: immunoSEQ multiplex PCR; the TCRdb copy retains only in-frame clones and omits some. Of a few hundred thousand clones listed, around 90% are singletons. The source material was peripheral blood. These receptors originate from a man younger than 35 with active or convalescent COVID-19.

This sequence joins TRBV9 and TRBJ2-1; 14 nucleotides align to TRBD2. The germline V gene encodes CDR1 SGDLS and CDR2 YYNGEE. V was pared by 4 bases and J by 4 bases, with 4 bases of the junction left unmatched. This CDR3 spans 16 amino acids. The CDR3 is CASSLRLAGGYNEQFF. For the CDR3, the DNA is TGTGCCAGCAGCCTAAGACTAGCGGGAGGGTACAATGAGCAGTTCTTC.

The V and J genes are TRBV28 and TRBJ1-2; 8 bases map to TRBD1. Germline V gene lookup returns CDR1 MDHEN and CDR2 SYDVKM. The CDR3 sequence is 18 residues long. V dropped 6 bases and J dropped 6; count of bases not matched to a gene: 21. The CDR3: CASRIRWTGKSGDDGYTF. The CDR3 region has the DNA TGTGCCAGCAGGATCCGTTGGACAGGGAAGTCAGGTGATGATGGCTACACCTTC.

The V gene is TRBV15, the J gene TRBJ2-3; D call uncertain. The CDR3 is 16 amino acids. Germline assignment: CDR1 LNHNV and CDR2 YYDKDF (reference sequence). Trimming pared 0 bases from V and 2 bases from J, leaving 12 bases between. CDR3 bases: TGTGCCACCAGCAGAGATTTCAACAGTTTCACAGATACGCAGTATTTT. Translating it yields CATSRDFNSFTDTQYF.

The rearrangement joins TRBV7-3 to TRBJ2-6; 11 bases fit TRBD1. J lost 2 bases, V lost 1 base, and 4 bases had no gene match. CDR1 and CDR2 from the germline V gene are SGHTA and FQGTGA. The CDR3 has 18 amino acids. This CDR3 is CASSLSGTGGTGANVLTF. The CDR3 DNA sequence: TGTGCCAGCAGCTTAAGCGGGACAGGGGGGACTGGGGCCAACGTCCTGACTTTC.

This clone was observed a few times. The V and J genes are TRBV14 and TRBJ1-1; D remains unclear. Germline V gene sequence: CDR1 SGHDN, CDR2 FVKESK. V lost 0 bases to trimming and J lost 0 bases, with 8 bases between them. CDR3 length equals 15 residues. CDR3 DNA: TGTGCCAGCAGCCAAGAACCGGGTATGAACACTGAAGCTTTCTTT. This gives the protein CASSQEPGMNTEAFF.

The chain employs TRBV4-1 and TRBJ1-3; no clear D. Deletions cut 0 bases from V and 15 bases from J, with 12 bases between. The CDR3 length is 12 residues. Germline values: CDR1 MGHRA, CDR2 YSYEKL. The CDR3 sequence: CASSQDGSRQYF. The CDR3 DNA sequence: TGCGCCAGCAGCCAAGATGGCAGTCGCCAATATTTT.

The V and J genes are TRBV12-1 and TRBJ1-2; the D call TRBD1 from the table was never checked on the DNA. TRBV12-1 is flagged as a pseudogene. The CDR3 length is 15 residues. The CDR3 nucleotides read TGTGCCAGCATTCCGGGACAGAACGTCACTTATGGCTACACCTTC. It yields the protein CASIPGQNVTYGYTF.

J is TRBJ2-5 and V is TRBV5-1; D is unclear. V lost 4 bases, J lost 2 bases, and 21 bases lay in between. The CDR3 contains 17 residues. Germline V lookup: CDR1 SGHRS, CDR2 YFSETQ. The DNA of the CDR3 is TGCGCCAGCAGCCCAGTGGTGGCAGGTCGGTCTCAAGAGACCCAGTACTTC. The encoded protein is CASSPVVAGRSQETQYF.

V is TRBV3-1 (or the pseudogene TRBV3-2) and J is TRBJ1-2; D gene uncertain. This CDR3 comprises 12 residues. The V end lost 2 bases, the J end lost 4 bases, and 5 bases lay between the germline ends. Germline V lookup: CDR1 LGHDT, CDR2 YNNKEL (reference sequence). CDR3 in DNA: TGTGCCAGCAGCCAAAGCGGCTATGGCTACACCTTC. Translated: CASSQSGYGYTF.

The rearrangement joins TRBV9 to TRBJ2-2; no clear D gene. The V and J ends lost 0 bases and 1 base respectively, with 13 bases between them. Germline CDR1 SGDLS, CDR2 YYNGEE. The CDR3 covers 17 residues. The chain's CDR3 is CASSVELTTGNTGELFF. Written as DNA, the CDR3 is TGTGCCAGCAGCGTAGAGCTGACGACGGGGAACACCGGGGAGCTGTTTTTT.

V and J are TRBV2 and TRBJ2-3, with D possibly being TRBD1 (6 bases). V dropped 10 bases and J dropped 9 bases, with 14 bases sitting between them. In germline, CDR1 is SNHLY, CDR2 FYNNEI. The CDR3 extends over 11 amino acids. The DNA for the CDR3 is TGTGCCACTCGGACCCAGGGGACGCAGTATTTT. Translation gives CATRTQGTQYF.

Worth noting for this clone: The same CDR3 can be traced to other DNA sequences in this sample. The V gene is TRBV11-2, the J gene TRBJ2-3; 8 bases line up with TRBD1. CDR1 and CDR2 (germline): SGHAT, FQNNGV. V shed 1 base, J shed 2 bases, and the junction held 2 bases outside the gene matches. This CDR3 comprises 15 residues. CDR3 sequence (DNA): TGTGCCAGCAGCTTAGGACAGGGGCCCACAGATACGCAGTATTTT. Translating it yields CASSLGQGPTDTQYF.

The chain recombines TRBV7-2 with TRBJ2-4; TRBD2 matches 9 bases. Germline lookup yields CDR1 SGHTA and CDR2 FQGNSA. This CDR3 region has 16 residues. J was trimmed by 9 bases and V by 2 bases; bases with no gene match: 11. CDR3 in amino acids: CASSLHTRAGGIIQYF. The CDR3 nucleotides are TGTGCCAGCAGCTTACACACTAGAGCGGGAGGAATCATTCAGTACTTC.

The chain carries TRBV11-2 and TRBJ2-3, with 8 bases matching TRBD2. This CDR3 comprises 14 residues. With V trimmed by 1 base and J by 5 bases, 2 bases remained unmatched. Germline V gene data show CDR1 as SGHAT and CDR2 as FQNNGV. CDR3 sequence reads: CASSLVAGRDTQYF. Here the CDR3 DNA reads TGTGCCAGCAGCTTAGTAGCGGGGAGAGATACGCAGTATTTT.

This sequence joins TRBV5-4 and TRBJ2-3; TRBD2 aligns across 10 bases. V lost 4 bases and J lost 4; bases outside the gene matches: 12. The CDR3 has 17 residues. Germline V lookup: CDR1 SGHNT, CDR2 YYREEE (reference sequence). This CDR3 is CASSDPLAGLSADTQYF. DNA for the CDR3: TGTGCCAGCAGCGATCCACTAGCGGGGTTGTCTGCAGATACGCAGTATTTT.

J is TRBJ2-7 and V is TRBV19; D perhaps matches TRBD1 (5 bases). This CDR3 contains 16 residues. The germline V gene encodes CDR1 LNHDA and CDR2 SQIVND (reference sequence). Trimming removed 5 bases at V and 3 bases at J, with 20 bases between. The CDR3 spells CASSLQGNSLSYEQYF. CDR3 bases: TGTGCCAGTAGTCTTCAGGGCAATTCTTTAAGCTACGAGCAGTACTTC.